A single sample gave rise to the 15 T cell receptor beta chains below, sequenced in a study of blood T cell repertoires in COVID-19. Clones were sequenced by immunoSEQ multiplex PCR, and TCRdb holds only the in-frame ones, with some missing. Of about 190,000 clones detected, approximately 79% appear once; the ten largest clones hold 12%. The sample comprised peripheral blood. Receptors were obtained from a woman in her forties or fifties with acute or convalescent COVID-19.

The genes are TRBV28 and TRBJ1-2, with 8 bases that match TRBD1. This CDR3 is 12 amino acids long. Germline CDR1 and CDR2: MDHEN and SYDVKM. Trimming took 5 bases from V and 5 from J; bases not matched to a gene: 1. The CDR3 DNA sequence: TGTGCCAGCAGTCAGGGGGCGTATGGCTACACCTTC. It is translated as CASSQGAYGYTF.

V and J are TRBV18 and TRBJ2-7, with 12 bases identical to TRBD1. J gave up 0 bases and V 1 base, and 10 bases lay outside the gene matches. The CDR3 loop spans 19 amino acids. Germline V gene data show CDR1 as KGHSH and CDR2 as LQKENI. This CDR3 reads CASSPRAGQGAEDSYEQYF. CDR3 coding DNA: TGTGCCAGCTCACCACGGGCGGGACAGGGGGCTGAGGACTCCTACGAGCAGTACTTC.

The gene calls are TRBV28 and TRBJ1-2; 9 bases match TRBD1. J was trimmed by 7 bases and V by 6 bases; bases with no gene match: 12. This CDR3 contains 15 residues. CDR1 is MDHEN, CDR2 SYDVKM, per germline. The CDR3: CASRIHSGTGFGYTF. In nucleotides, the CDR3 is TGTGCCAGCAGGATTCACTCCGGGACAGGGTTTGGCTACACCTTC.

The CDR3 nucleotides read TGTGCCAGCAGTTCACAGGGGTTGAATGAAAAACTGTTTTTT. Translated: CASSSQGLNEKLFF. The genes are TRBV7-2 and TRBJ1-4, with 7 bases matching TRBD1. V shed 6 bases and J 5 bases; nucleotides not matched to a gene: 6. The CDR3 spans 14 residues. Looked up from germline, CDR1 is SGHTA and CDR2 is FQGNSA. Full variable domain (rest looked up from reference TRBV7-2 and TRBJ1-4): GAGVSQSPSNKVTEKGKDVELRCDPISGHTALYWYRQSLGQGLEFLIYFQGNSAPDKSGLPSDRFSAERTGGSVSTLTIQRTQQEDSAVYLCASSSQGLNEKLFFGSGTQLSVL.

This clone was seen only a few times. The rearrangement joins TRBV11-2 to TRBJ2-6, with D perhaps TRBD2 (6 bases). Trimming removed 4 bases from V and 0 bases from J, with 16 bases in between. Per germline, CDR1 SGHAT and CDR2 FQNNGV. The CDR3 runs 18 residues. The CDR3 is CASSSSSRGSSGANVLTF. As DNA, the CDR3 is TGTGCCAGCAGCTCTTCCTCCCGGGGGAGCTCTGGGGCCAACGTCCTGACTTTC.

The genes are TRBV7-2 and TRBJ2-2; D is undetermined. V was cut by 8 bases and J by 5 bases, with 6 bases left in between. Per the germline V gene, CDR1 is SGHTA and CDR2 is FQGNSA. The CDR3 totals 11 residues. This CDR3 is CASHETGELFF. The CDR3 DNA is TGTGCCAGCCATGAGACCGGGGAGCTGTTTTTT.

The gene calls are TRBV6-5 and TRBJ2-3; TRBD2 agrees at 11 bases. J lost 1 base, V lost 6 bases, and 3 bases had no gene match. Germline V gene data show CDR1 as MNHEY and CDR2 as SVGAGI. The CDR3 has 15 residues. CDR3 loop: CASRSLAGGTDTQYF. As DNA, the CDR3 is TGTGCCAGCAGGTCACTAGCGGGGGGCACAGATACGCAGTATTTT.

The V call is TRBV30, the J call TRBJ1-1; 9 nucleotides agree with TRBD1. V was clipped by 4 bases and J by 4 bases; unmatched bases: 7. CDR1 and CDR2 (germline): GTSNPN, SVGIG (reference sequence). This CDR3 is built from 14 residues. Here the CDR3 reads CAWNRDRVPTEAFF. CDR3 DNA sequence: TGTGCCTGGAACCGGGACAGGGTGCCCACTGAAGCTTTCTTT.

The chain is built from TRBV28 and TRBJ2-7; 8 bases fit TRBD1. The junction had 8 bases not matched to a gene; V was cut back by 6 bases and J by 4 bases. The CDR3 runs 14 residues. Germline V gene sequence: CDR1 MDHEN, CDR2 SYDVKM. The CDR3 sequence is CASRKTGVFYEQYF. For the CDR3, the DNA is TGTGCCAGCAGAAAGACAGGGGTCTTTTACGAGCAGTACTTC. Looking up the rest from reference TRBV28 and TRBJ2-7 gives the full variable domain: DVKVTQSSRYLVKRTGEKVFLECVQDMDHENMFWYRQDPGLGLRLIYFSYDVKMKEKGDIPEGYSVSREKKERFSLILESASTNQTSMYLCASRKTGVFYEQYFGPGTRLTVT.

This chain links TRBV5-1 with TRBJ1-4, with 7 bases lining up with TRBD1. This CDR3 is built from 15 residues. The germline gives CDR1 SGHRS, CDR2 YFSETQ. The junction had 13 bases not matched to a gene; V was cut back by 4 bases and J by 10 bases. CDR3 in amino acids: CASSTGQVGPGKLFF. The CDR3 DNA reads as TGCGCCAGCAGCACCGGACAGGTGGGTCCAGGAAAACTGTTTTTT.

The chain combines TRBV18 with TRBJ2-1, with D possibly matching TRBD2 (5 bases). The V gene lost 8 bases and the J gene lost 5 bases, with 13 bases spanning the gap. CDR1 and CDR2 (germline): KGHSH, LQKENI. The CDR3 runs to 13 residues. The CDR3 sequence is CASPGSRDNEQFF. CDR3 sequence (DNA): TGTGCCAGCCCGGGGTCCCGGGACAATGAGCAGTTCTTC. Together with reference TRBV18 and TRBJ2-1, the CDR3 gives the full variable domain: NAGVMQNPRHLVRRRGQEARLRCSPMKGHSHVYWYRQLPEEGLKFMVYLQKENIIDESGMPKERFSAEFPKEGPSILRIQQVVRGDSAAYFCASPGSRDNEQFFGPGTRLTVL.

CDR3 loop: CASSTGTSGGHSTDTQYF. DNA of the CDR3: TGTGCCAGCAGCACCGGGACTAGCGGGGGGCATAGCACAGATACGCAGTATTTT. J is TRBJ2-3 and V is TRBV21-1; the DNA was not compared with TRBD2, the D call given in the table. TRBV21-1 counts as a pseudogene. The CDR3 consists of 18 residues.

The chain carries TRBV10-1 and TRBJ2-1; 7 bases map to TRBD1. The J segment lost 10 bases and the V segment lost 5 bases, leaving 8 bases of the junction unmatched. CDR1 WNHNN and CDR2 SYGVQD come from the germline V gene (reference sequence). The CDR3 sequence is 13 residues long. The CDR3 is CASSPRQGWEQFF. CDR3 in DNA: TGCGCCAGCAGTCCAAGACAGGGATGGGAGCAGTTCTTC.

The chain has TRBV18 and TRBJ2-4; D possibly corresponds to TRBD1 (5 bases). Germline V gene data show CDR1 as KGHSH and CDR2 as LQKENI. Trimming took 3 bases from V and 0 from J, leaving 15 bases between them. The CDR3 covers 17 residues. CDR3 sequence: CASSPSSTVLAKNIQYF. As DNA, the CDR3 is TGTGCCAGCTCACCTAGTTCGACAGTCCTAGCCAAAAACATTCAGTACTTC.

V gene TRBV6-5 combines with J gene TRBJ2-7; 8 bases fit TRBD2. Germline V gene sequence: CDR1 MNHEY, CDR2 SVGAGI. V lost 11 bases and J lost 0; bases outside the gene matches: 6. The CDR3 spans 13 residues. This chain's CDR3 is CAAGGRSSYEQYF. For the CDR3, the DNA is TGTGCCGCGGGGGGTAGGAGCTCCTACGAGCAGTACTTC.